Following are 29 T cell receptor beta chains from one sample sequenced in a study of T-cell memory formation after mild COVID-19. Using its own MiXCR run on the 5' RACE reads, TCRdb lists one record per CDR3 protein. The sample yields 250,000 to 350,000 distinct CDR3 sequences, about 16% seen once. The sequenced material came from PBMCs or a T cell subset sorted from them (not recorded which). These receptor sequences come from a man younger than 30 who had mild COVID-19 (a few samples of this study predate the infection). Cell type and time point are not known.

This clonotype was seen repeatedly, ten times or more. The V call is TRBV7-6, the J call TRBJ2-1; the D gene is possibly TRBD2 (7 bases). The germline V and J ends were trimmed by 5 bases and 5 bases, with 19 bases remaining between them. The CDR3 has 16 residues. CDR1 and CDR2 (germline): SGHVS, FNYEAQ. The CDR3 coding sequence is TGTGCCAGCAGCCCCGTTGTTTTGGGGGGGCACAATGAGCAGTTCTTC. Encoded protein: CASSPVVLGGHNEQFF.

The chain combines TRBV20-1 with TRBJ1-4; possible D gene TRBD1, 6 bases. Trimming left V 0 bases short and J 8 bases short, with 13 bases between. The CDR3 spans 14 residues. Germline V CDR1 and CDR2: DFQATT, SNEGSKA (reference sequence). CDR3 bases: TGCAGTGCTAGAGATCCAGGGGAGGAAGAAAAACTGTTTTTT. It yields the protein CSARDPGEEEKLFF.

This chain joins TRBV6-5 and TRBJ2-3, with TRBD2 as a possible D gene (6 bases). The V end lost 0 bases, the J end lost 4 bases, and 11 bases lay between the germline ends. Per the germline V gene, CDR1 is MNHEY and CDR2 is SVGAGI. The CDR3 has 15 residues. CDR3 in amino acids: CASSYSGDSPDTQYF. The CDR3 DNA reads TGTGCCAGCAGTTACTCTGGGGACTCGCCAGATACGCAGTATTTT.

In DNA form, the CDR3 reads TGTGCCAGCAGCCCCGTCCCCAATGAGCAGTTCTTC. Protein sequence: CASSPVPNEQFF. The chain uses TRBV7-9 and TRBJ2-1, with no clear D. This CDR3 spans 12 amino acids. V lost 5 bases, J lost 6 bases, and 8 bases lay in between. The germline CDR1 and CDR2 sequences are SEHNR and FQNEAQ (reference sequence).

The V call is TRBV7-2, the J call TRBJ2-2; 9 positions match TRBD1. Germline-derived CDR1 and CDR2 are SGHTA and FQGNSA. The CDR3 runs to 14 residues. Trimming cost V 4 bases and J 6 bases; bases outside gene matches: 3. CDR3 sequence reads: CASSSWTGAGELFF. CDR3 DNA: TGTGCCAGCAGCTCCTGGACAGGGGCCGGGGAGCTGTTTTTT.

This clonotype came up many times. V is TRBV6-2 or TRBV6-3 and J is TRBJ2-3; D could derive from TRBD1 or TRBD2 (5 bases each). The CDR3 sequence is 13 residues long. Germline CDR1 and CDR2: MNHEY and SVGEGT. Trimming removed 7 bases at V and 2 bases at J, with 10 bases between. The CDR3 loop is CASIGTSTDTQYF. The CDR3 nucleotides are TGTGCCAGCATTGGGACCTCCACAGATACGCAGTATTTT.

This clonotype was seen ten or more times. Written as DNA, the CDR3 is TGTGCCAGCAGCCTACGGACATCCATGAACACTGAAGCTTTCTTT. Its protein product is CASSLRTSMNTEAFF. The chain links TRBV7-2 to TRBJ1-1; maybe TRBD1 (5 bases). CDR1 is SGHTA and CDR2 is FQGNSA in the germline V gene. Trimming took 5 bases from V and 0 from J, leaving 13 bases between them. The CDR3 contains 15 residues.

A remark on this clonotype: Its ends do not fully match the called genes, so a read error is possible. The J gene is TRBJ2-3, the V gene TRBV7-7, with D perhaps TRBD1 (6 bases). The CDR3 is 14 residues long. CDR1 SSHAT and CDR2 FNYEAQ come from the germline V gene (reference sequence). The DNA for the CDR3 is TGTGCTAGCAGCTTAGGACAGTTCACAGATACGCAGTATTTT. It is translated as CASSLGQFTDTQYF.

This clonotype was detected once. V and J are TRBV7-9 and TRBJ2-3; TRBD1 matches 10 bases. Germline V gene lookup returns CDR1 SEHNR and CDR2 FQNEAQ (reference sequence). The CDR3 totals 15 residues. J was trimmed by 1 base and V by 5 bases; bases with no gene match: 3. The CDR3 coding sequence is TGTGCCAGCAGCGTGGGGACAGGGGGCACAGATACGCAGTATTTT. It codes for CASSVGTGGTDTQYF.

This chain joins TRBV7-2 and TRBJ1-5; 7 bases fit TRBD1. The CDR3 is 17 residues long. CDR1 is SGHTA and CDR2 is FQGNSA in the germline V gene. The V segment lost 4 bases and the J segment 5 bases; nucleotides outside the gene matches: 14. CDR3 sequence reads: CASSSPSGTVYHQPQHF. Written as DNA, the CDR3 is TGTGCCAGCAGCTCCCCCTCCGGGACAGTATACCATCAGCCCCAGCATTTT.

V is TRBV9 and J is TRBJ2-2, with D unresolved. This CDR3 is 15 amino acids long. The germline V and J ends were trimmed by 4 bases and 2 bases, with 12 bases remaining between them. Germline V gene lookup returns CDR1 SGDLS and CDR2 YYNGEE. Here the CDR3 reads CASSTWADNTGELFF. CDR3 bases: TGTGCCAGCAGCACCTGGGCAGATAACACCGGGGAGCTGTTTTTT. Full variable domain (rest looked up from reference TRBV9 and TRBJ2-2): DSGVTQTPKHLITATGQRVTLRCSPRSGDLSVYWYQQSLDQGLQFLIQYYNGEERAKGNILERFSAQQFPDLHSELNLSSLELGDSALYFCASSTWADNTGELFFGEGSRLTVL.

This clonotype occurred a few times. The rearrangement links TRBV7-9 to TRBJ1-5; 9 bases agree with TRBD1. Germline trimming cut 5 bases from V and 7 bases from J; bases unmatched to any gene: 6. CDR1 SEHNR and CDR2 FQNEAQ come from the germline V gene (reference sequence). This CDR3 has 14 amino acids. CDR3 protein: CASSPDRGTQPQHF. The CDR3 DNA is TGTGCCAGCAGCCCGGACAGGGGAACCCAGCCCCAGCATTTT.

This chain uses TRBV15 with TRBJ1-6; perhaps TRBD1 as D (6 bases). From germline, CDR1 is LNHNV and CDR2 YYDKDF (reference sequence). Trimming shortened V by 5 bases and J by 7 bases, and 9 bases separated the two germline ends. The CDR3 runs to 13 residues. CDR3 sequence: CATSRDRNSPLHF. The CDR3 region has the DNA TGTGCCACCAGCCGTGACAGGAATTCACCCCTCCACTTT. Variable domain in full (rest from reference TRBV15 and TRBJ1-6): DAMVIQNPRYQVTQFGKPVTLSCSQTLNHNVMYWYQQKSSQAPKLLFHYYDKDFNNEADTPDNFQSRRPNTSFCFLDIRSPGLGDTAMYLCATSRDRNSPLHFGNGTRLTVT.

V usage is TRBV5-1 and J usage is TRBJ1-2, with 7 bases matching TRBD1. Per germline, CDR1 SGHRS and CDR2 YFSETQ. The CDR3 runs to 14 residues. V gave up 2 bases and J gave up 7 bases; unmatched junction bases: 8. The CDR3 DNA reads as TGCGCCAGCAGCTTCGACAGGGAAAGGGGTGGCTACACCTTC. Its protein is CASSFDRERGGYTF.

V gene TRBV13 combines with J gene TRBJ1-2; D might be TRBD1 (5 bases). V lost 3 bases to trimming and J lost 8 bases, with 19 bases between them. The germline V gene encodes CDR1 PRHDT and CDR2 FYEKMQ (reference sequence). The CDR3 extends over 15 amino acids. CDR3 nucleotide sequence: TGTGCCAGCAGCTTGCTCCGGGACGCGGGAATAGGCTACACCTTC. Protein product: CASSLLRDAGIGYTF.

The chain carries TRBV3-1 and TRBJ1-1, with 8 bases aligning to TRBD1. J gave up 5 bases and V 4 bases, and 9 bases lay outside the gene matches. The CDR3 length is 15 residues. Per the germline V gene, CDR1 is LGHDT and CDR2 is YNNKEL (reference sequence). CDR3 in DNA: TGTGCCAGCAGCCTACGGACAGGGCCGGGAACTGAAGCTTTCTTT. Its translation is CASSLRTGPGTEAFF.

The gene calls are TRBV27 and TRBJ2-7; 9 positions agree with TRBD1. V trimming: 5 bases; J trimming: 2 bases; junction bases outside the gene matches: 4. The CDR3 length is 14 residues. Germline V gene data show CDR1 as MNHEY and CDR2 as SMNVEV (reference sequence). As DNA, the CDR3 is TGTGCCAGCAGTCCGCGGACAGGGGCCTACGAGCAGTACTTC. Its translation is CASSPRTGAYEQYF.

This rearrangement joins TRBV11-2 to TRBJ2-2; 7 positions agree with TRBD1. The V segment lost 5 bases and the J segment 2 bases; nucleotides outside the gene matches: 5. The V gene's germline CDR1 is SGHAT and CDR2 FQNNGV. This CDR3 comprises 15 residues. The CDR3: CASSPRDRNTGELFF. The CDR3 nucleotides are TGTGCCAGCAGCCCTCGGGACAGAAACACCGGGGAGCTGTTTTTT.

The chain combines TRBV20-1 with TRBJ2-3; 10 bases map to TRBD1. Per the germline V gene, CDR1 is DFQATT and CDR2 is SNEGSKA (reference sequence). Losses at the gene ends were 6 bases for V and 4 bases for J; bases not matched to a gene: 4. The CDR3 runs to 13 residues. DNA for the CDR3: TGCAGTGCCGAGGACAGGGGGGCAGATACGCAGTATTTT. It translates to CSAEDRGADTQYF.

This sequence joins TRBV2 and TRBJ2-3; unclear D gene. The CDR3 consists of 14 residues. Germline V gene sequence: CDR1 SNHLY, CDR2 FYNNEI. The V end lost 5 bases, the J end lost 1 base, and 10 bases lay between the germline ends. The CDR3 reads CASSPYGGTDTQYF. In DNA, the CDR3 is TGTGCCAGCAGTCCGTACGGAGGCACAGATACGCAGTATTTT.

The V gene is TRBV6-5, the J gene TRBJ2-7, with 8 bases identical to TRBD1. This CDR3 has 14 amino acids. Germline CDR1 MNHEY, CDR2 SVGAGI. V was pared by 6 bases and J by 7 bases, with 11 bases of the junction left unmatched. CDR3 sequence: CASRRHRQGWEQYV. The CDR3 DNA reads as TGTGCCAGCAGACGCCACAGACAGGGGTGGGAGCAGTACGTC.

This clonotype was detected only a few times. This chain uses TRBV20-1 with TRBJ2-5; D gene ambiguous. The CDR3 spans 11 residues. Germline V gives CDR1 DFQATT, CDR2 SNEGSKA (reference sequence). V was cut by 6 bases and J by 9 bases, with 14 bases left in between. CDR3 in DNA: TGCAGTGCGAGGAAGGGCCGGGCCCAGTACTTC. The encoded protein is CSARKGRAQYF.

This chain uses TRBV7-9 with TRBJ2-4; 11 nucleotides line up with TRBD1. The CDR3 runs 16 residues. The V gene's germline CDR1 is SEHNR and CDR2 FQNEAQ (reference sequence). V was clipped by 5 bases and J by 3 bases; unmatched bases: 6. The CDR3 bases are TGTGCCAGCAGCCCGGGGACAGGGGGTAGCAAAAACATTCAGTACTTC. This gives the protein CASSPGTGGSKNIQYF. The full variable domain, in which reference TRBV7-9 and TRBJ2-4 provide the parts outside the CDR3, is DTGVSQNPRHKITKRGQNVTFRCDPISEHNRLYWYRQTLGQGPEFLTYFQNEAQLEKSRLLSDRFSAERPKGSFSTLEIQRTEQGDSAMYLCASSPGTGGSKNIQYFGAGTRLSVL.

A few counts support this clonotype. The J gene is TRBJ2-7, the V gene TRBV6-5; 8 nucleotides align to TRBD1. The CDR3 contains 13 residues. The V segment lost 4 bases and the J segment 6 bases; nucleotides outside the gene matches: 5. Germline V lookup: CDR1 MNHEY, CDR2 SVGAGI. The CDR3 DNA reads as TGTGCCAGCAGTTTAGGACAGGGCGGCGAGCAGTACGTC. Protein sequence: CASSLGQGGEQYV.

This clonotype has more than one count but fewer than ten. V gene TRBV12-3 or TRBV12-4 combines with J gene TRBJ1-4; D remains ambiguous. The CDR3 runs 15 residues. V lost 8 bases and J 7 bases, leaving 20 bases between the germline ends. CDR3 DNA: TGTGCCAGCGCCATTAACAGCGGGTTTATTGAAAAACTGTTTTTT. Amino acids: CASAINSGFIEKLFF.

This clonotype has a handful of counts. The chain is built from TRBV7-2 and TRBJ2-2; no definite D call. The CDR3 runs 15 residues. Deletions cut 0 bases from V and 2 bases from J, with 7 bases between. The germline V gene encodes CDR1 SGHTA and CDR2 FQGNSA. This chain's CDR3 is CASSLANRNTGELFF. The CDR3 DNA sequence: TGTGCCAGCAGCTTAGCGAACAGAAACACCGGGGAGCTGTTTTTT.

V and J are TRBV11-2 and TRBJ2-7; 7 positions agree with TRBD1. Germline V gives CDR1 SGHAT, CDR2 FQNNGV. V trimming: 5 bases; J trimming: 0 bases; junction bases outside the gene matches: 16. There are 18 residues in the CDR3. The CDR3 sequence: CASSLGPLQGQSSYEQYV. The DNA of the CDR3 is TGTGCCAGCAGCCTTGGCCCTCTCCAGGGACAGAGCTCCTACGAGCAGTACGTC.

This clonotype has a handful of counts. The gene calls are TRBV18 and TRBJ2-3; tentatively, D is TRBD1 (5 bases). The CDR3 contains 16 residues. Trimming pared 0 bases from V and 4 bases from J, leaving 14 bases between. In germline, CDR1 is KGHSH, CDR2 LQKENI. The CDR3 loop is CASSPPGPARADTQYF. The CDR3 DNA follows: TGTGCCAGCTCACCACCGGGGCCTGCACGGGCAGATACGCAGTATTTT.

In this sample, this clonotype turned up a few times. The chain employs TRBV3-1 and TRBJ1-1; D is perhaps TRBD1 (5 bases). In germline, CDR1 is LGHDT, CDR2 YNNKEL (reference sequence). V was clipped by 0 bases and J by 4 bases, with 12 bases between them. CDR3 length: 15 amino acids. The CDR3 DNA reads TGTGCCAGCAGCCAAGATTTTTCAGGGTTCACTGAAGCTTTCTTT. Translated, it gives CASSQDFSGFTEAFF.